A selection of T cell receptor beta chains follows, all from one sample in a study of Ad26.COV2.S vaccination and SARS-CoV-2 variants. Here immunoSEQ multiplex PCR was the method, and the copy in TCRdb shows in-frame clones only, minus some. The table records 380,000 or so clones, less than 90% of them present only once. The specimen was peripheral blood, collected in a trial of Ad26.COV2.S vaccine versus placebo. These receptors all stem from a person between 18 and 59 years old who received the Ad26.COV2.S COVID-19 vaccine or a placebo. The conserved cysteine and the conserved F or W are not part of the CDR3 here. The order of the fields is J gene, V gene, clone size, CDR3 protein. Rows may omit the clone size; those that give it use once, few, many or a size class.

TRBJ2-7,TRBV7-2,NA,ASSLSGGEQY
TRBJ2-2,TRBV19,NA,ASSFITGELF
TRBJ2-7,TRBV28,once,ASSLGGRGSYEQY
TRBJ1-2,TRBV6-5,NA,ASSRTGFSYT
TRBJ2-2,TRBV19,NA,ASSILLPIGYTGELF
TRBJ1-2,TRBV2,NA,ASSDGGNYGYT
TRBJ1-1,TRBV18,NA,ASSSSRTEHTEAF
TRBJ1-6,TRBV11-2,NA,ASSLGHSSYNSPLH
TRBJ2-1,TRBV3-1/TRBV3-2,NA,ASSQTQRWGLSRSDEQF
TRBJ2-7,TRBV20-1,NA,SASSLAGLAYEQY
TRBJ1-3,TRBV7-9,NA,ASSLNSGNTIY
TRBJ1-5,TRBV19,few,ASSIEVRSNQPQH
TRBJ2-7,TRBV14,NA,ASSLTGGVVYEQY
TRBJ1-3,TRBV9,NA,ASSEGPFEGNTIY
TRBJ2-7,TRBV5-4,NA,ASSSEITSFEQY
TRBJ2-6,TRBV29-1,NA,SVEGLEHSGANVLT
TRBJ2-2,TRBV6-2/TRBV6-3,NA,ASSKGLAGGVDTGELF
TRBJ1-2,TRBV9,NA,ASSVQGPYGYT
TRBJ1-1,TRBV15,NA,ATSRGTGNTEAF
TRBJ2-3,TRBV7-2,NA,ASSLVAGGDTQY
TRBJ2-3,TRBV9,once,ASSVVGAGTDTQY
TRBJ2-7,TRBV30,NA,ARQGGFEQY
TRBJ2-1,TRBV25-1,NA,ASRGSGAYNEQF
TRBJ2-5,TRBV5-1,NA,ASSLATRKSETQY
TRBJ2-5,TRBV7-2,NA,ATTSGAMETQY
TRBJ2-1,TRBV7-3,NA,ASSHRGDMSNEQF
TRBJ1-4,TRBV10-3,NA,AIYDGFEKLF
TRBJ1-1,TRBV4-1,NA,ASREKNTEAF
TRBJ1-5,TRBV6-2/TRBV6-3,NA,ASSYSGQPQH
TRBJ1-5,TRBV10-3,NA,AISESLLGYSNQPQH
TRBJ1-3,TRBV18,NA,ASSPKWISGNTIY
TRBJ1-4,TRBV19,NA,ASSPTGTGNEKLF
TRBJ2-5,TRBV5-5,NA,ASSPTTALWKETQY
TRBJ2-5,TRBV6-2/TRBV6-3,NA,ASIPSGGFETQY
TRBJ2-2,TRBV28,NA,ASSLTPRTGHNTGELF
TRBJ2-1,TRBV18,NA,ASSPGGGSNNEQF
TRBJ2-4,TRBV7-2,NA,ASSLGDGKNIQY
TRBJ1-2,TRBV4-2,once,ASSRLTGDLNYGYT
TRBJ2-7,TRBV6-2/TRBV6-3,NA,ASSFRFNSYEQY
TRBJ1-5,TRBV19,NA,ASSVQGAGQPQH
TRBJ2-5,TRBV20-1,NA,SARNRTQY
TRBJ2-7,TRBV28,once,ASSSYLTGPEQY
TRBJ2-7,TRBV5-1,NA,ASSLLLTGTIYEQY
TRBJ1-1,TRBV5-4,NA,ASSLALGVMNTEAF
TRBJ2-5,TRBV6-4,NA,ASSELAGGTETQY
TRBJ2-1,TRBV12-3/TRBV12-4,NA,ASFHLGSQQF
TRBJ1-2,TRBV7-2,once,ASSSRGPTGGYT
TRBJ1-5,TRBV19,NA,ASSIAGQSNQPQH
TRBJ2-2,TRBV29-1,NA,SVGLGGRNTGELF
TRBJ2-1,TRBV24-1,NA,ATSDNRYQGQF
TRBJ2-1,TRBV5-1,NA,ASSTRTDQAYNEQF
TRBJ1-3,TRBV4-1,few,ASSQDQSASGNTIY
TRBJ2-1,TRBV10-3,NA,AIRLEGPYNEQF
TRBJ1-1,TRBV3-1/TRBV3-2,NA,ASSQGTLNTEAF
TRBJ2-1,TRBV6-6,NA,ASSYWREEQF
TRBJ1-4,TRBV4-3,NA,ASSPRPDGNEKLF
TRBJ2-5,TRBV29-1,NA,SVAQGVETQY
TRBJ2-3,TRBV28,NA,ASSLPPELGNTQY
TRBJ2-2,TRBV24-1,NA,ATSEVLFGELF
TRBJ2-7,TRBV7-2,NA,ASSLGQGTEQY